This T cell receptor beta chain was sequenced for a study of spatial heterogeneity in lung cancer. On the study more broadly: Beta-chain sequences were consistently detected more often than alpha-chain sequences.

The time point was: sample taken at primary tumor resection. Donors were 55 to 75 untreated early-stage non-small cell lung cancer patients. Individually, TCR cDNA molecules were each labelled with a unique molecular identifier. TCRdb itself ran the 5' RACE reads through MiXCR, one entry per CDR3 protein. The sample gives some 100,000 distinct CDR3 sequences, around 4.8% of which show up once; over 20% is in the top ten. There are many counts of this clonotype. Its antigen is unknown. Findings and limits, study-wide: Higher tumor mutation counts went along with higher counts of expanded intratumoral alpha and beta TCRs.

Deletions cut 4 bases from V and 7 bases from J, with 11 bases between. This CDR3 comprises 13 residues. Germline V gene lookup returns CDR1 SGHTA and CDR2 FQGNSA. The chain recombines TRBV7-2 with TRBJ1-5; D not resolved. Sequencing used lung tumor tissue, obtained at surgery. This receptor was taken from a male donor with early-stage non-small cell lung cancer. DNA for the CDR3: TGTGCCAGCAGCTCAAAGTCTGGGCAGCCCCAGCATTTT. It is translated as CASSSKSGQPQHF. The full variable domain, rest sourced from reference TRBV7-2 and TRBJ1-5, is GAGVSQSPSNKVTEKGKDVELRCDPISGHTALYWYRQSLGQGLEFLIYFQGNSAPDKSGLPSDRFSAERTGGSVSTLTIQRTQQEDSAVYLCASSSKSGQPQHFGDGTRLSIL.